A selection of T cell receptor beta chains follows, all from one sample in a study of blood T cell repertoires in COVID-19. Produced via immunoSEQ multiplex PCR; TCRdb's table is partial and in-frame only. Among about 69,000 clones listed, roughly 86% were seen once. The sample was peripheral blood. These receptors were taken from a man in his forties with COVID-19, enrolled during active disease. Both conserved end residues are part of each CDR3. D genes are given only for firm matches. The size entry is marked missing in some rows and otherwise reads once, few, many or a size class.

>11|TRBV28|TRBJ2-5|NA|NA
CASSLQETQYF
TGTGCCAGCAGTCTACAAGAGACCCAGTACTTC
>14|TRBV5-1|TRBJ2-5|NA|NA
CASSFSGFQETQYF
TGCGCCAGCAGCTTTTCAGGGTTTCAGGAGACCCAGTACTTC
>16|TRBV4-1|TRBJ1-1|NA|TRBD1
CASSHIEGAMNTEAFF
TGCGCCAGCAGCCATATCGAGGGGGCGATGAACACTGAAGCTTTCTTT
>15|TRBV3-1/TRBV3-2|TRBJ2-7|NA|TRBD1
CASSQTGTGPNEQYF
TGTGCCAGCAGCCAGACCGGGACAGGGCCCAACGAGCAGTACTTC
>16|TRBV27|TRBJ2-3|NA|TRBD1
CASSSGTGTFTDTQYF
TGTGCCAGCAGTTCGGGGACAGGGACCTTCACAGATACGCAGTATTTT
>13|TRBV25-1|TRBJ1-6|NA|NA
CASSGQYNSPLHF
TGTGCCAGCAGTGGACAGTATAATTCACCCCTCCACTTT
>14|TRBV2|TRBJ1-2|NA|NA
CASIYQGSNYGYTF
TGTGCCAGCATCTACCAGGGATCTAACTATGGCTACACCTTC
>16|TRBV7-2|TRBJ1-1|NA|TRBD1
CASSLTAGTANTEAFF
TGTGCCAGCAGCTTAACCGCCGGGACAGCGAACACTGAAGCTTTCTTT
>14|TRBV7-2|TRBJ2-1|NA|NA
CASSQPGAARGKFF
TGTGCCAGCAGCCAACCAGGGGCGGCGCGAGGGAAGTTCTTC
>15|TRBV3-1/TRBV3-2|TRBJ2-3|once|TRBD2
CASSLGLADTDTQYF
TGTGCCAGCAGCCTCGGACTAGCGGACACAGATACGCAGTATTTT
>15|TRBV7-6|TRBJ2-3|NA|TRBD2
CASNPVGGFSDTQYF
TGTGCCAGCAACCCCGTGGGGGGGTTCTCAGATACGCAGTATTTT
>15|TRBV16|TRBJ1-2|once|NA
CASSQSGGGVNGYTF
TGTGCCAGCAGCCAATCAGGAGGAGGGGTGAATGGCTACACCTTC
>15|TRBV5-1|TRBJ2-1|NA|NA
CASSFLTGPYNEQFF
TGCGCCAGCAGCTTTTTGACAGGCCCCTACAATGAGCAGTTCTTC
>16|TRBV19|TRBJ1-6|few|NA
CASRRQESSYNSPLHF
TGTGCCAGTAGGCGACAGGAAAGCTCCTATAATTCACCCCTCCACTTT
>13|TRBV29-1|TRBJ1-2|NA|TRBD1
CSAGQGRFYGYTF
TGCAGTGCGGGACAGGGGAGATTCTATGGCTACACCTTC
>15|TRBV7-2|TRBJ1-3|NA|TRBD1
CASSSDRGSGNTIYF
TGTGCCAGCAGCTCTGACAGGGGATCTGGAAACACCATATATTTT
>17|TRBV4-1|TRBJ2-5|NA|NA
CASSQAPSGGAKETQYF
TGCGCCAGCAGCCAAGCCCCCTCGGGCGGGGCGAAAGAGACCCAGTACTTC
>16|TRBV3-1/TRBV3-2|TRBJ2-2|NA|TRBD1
CASSPGQGAYTGELFF
TGTGCCAGCAGCCCGGGACAGGGGGCGTACACCGGGGAGCTGTTTTTT
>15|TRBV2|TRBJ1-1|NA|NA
CASSAQGSGRAEAFF
TGTGCCAGCAGTGCTCAGGGGTCGGGGCGGGCTGAAGCTTTCTTT
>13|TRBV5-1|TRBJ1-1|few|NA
CASARGGSTEAFF
TGCGCCAGCGCGAGGGGAGGCTCCACTGAAGCTTTCTTT
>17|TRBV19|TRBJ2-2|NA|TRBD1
CASSKGQGLRNTGELFF
TGTGCCAGTAGTAAGGGACAGGGGCTAAGAAACACCGGGGAGCTGTTTTTT
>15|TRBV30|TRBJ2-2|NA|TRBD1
CAWSRKGQGTGELFF
TGTGCCTGGAGTAGGAAGGGACAGGGCACCGGGGAGCTGTTTTTT
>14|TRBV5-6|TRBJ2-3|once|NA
CASSLDRTADTQYF
TGTGCCAGCAGCTTGGACAGAACCGCAGATACGCAGTATTTT
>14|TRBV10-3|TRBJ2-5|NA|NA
CAIRGTGHQETQYF
TGTGCCATCAGGGGCACAGGCCACCAAGAGACCCAGTACTTC
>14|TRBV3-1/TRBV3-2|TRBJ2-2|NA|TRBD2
CASRRGIDTGELFF
TGTGCCAGCAGGCGGGGGATAGACACCGGGGAGCTGTTTTTT
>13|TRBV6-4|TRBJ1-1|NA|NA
CASRGTGGEEAFF
TGTGCCAGCAGGGGTACTGGGGGCGAAGAAGCTTTCTTT
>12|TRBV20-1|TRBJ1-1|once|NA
CSASQGRAEAFF
TGCAGTGCTAGTCAGGGAAGGGCTGAAGCTTTCTTT
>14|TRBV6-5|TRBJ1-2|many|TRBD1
CASRRDRGNYGYTF
TGTGCCAGCAGGCGGGACAGGGGAAACTATGGCTACACCTTC
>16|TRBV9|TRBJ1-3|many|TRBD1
CASSEDREASGNTIYF
TGTGCCAGCAGCGAAGACAGGGAGGCTTCCGGAAACACCATATATTTT
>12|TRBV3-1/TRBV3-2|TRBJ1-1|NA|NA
CASSQRTAEAFF
TGTGCCAGCAGCCAAAGGACAGCTGAAGCTTTCTTT
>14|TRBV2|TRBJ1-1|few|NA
CASSEFGQNTEAFF
TGTGCCAGCAGTGAATTTGGACAGAACACTGAAGCTTTCTTT
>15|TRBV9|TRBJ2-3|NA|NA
CASSVGGPLEDTQYF
TGTGCCAGCAGCGTGGGGGGGCCGCTCGAGGATACGCAGTATTTT
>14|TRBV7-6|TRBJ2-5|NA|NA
CASSLVSGEETQYF
TGTGCCAGCAGCTTAGTGTCAGGGGAAGAGACCCAGTACTTC
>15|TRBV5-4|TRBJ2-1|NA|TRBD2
CASSFGASGGNEQFF
TGTGCCAGCAGTTTTGGGGCTAGCGGGGGGAATGAGCAGTTCTTC
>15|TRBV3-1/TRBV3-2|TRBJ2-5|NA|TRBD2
CASSQASGGSETQYF
TGTGCCAGCAGCCAAGCTAGCGGGGGGTCGGAGACCCAGTACTTC
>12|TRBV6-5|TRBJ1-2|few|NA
CASIGAGFGYTF
TGTGCCAGCATAGGGGCCGGTTTTGGCTACACCTTC
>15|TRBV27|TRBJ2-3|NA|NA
CASSRGGGSTDTQYF
TGTGCCAGCAGCCGAGGGGGGGGTAGCACAGATACGCAGTATTTT
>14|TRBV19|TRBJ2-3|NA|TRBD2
CASTPGTIPDTQYF
TGTGCCAGTACCCCCGGGACTATTCCAGATACGCAGTATTTT
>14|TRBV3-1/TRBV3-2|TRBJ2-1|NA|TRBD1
CASSQRTGINEQFF
TGTGCCAGCAGCCAACGGACAGGGATAAATGAGCAGTTCTTC
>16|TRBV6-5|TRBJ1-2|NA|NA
CASSYGAARRIGGYTF
TGTGCCAGCAGTTATGGGGCAGCGCGAAGAATTGGAGGCTACACCTTC
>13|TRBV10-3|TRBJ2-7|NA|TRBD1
CATGGQESYEQYF
TGTGCCACTGGGGGACAGGAGAGCTACGAGCAGTACTTC
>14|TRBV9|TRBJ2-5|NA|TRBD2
CASSVGGAQETQYF
TGTGCCAGCAGCGTGGGAGGGGCACAAGAGACCCAGTACTTC
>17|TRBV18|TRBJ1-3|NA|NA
CASSPPGQRSSGNTIYF
TGTGCCAGCTCACCGCCCGGACAGCGCTCCTCTGGAAACACCATATATTTT
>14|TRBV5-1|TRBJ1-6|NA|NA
CASTPGDNNSPLHF
TGCGCCAGCACCCCCGGTGATAATAATTCACCCCTCCACTTT